These 18 T cell receptor beta chains came from one sample sequenced in a study of shared clonotypes between healthy human individuals. The method was immunoSEQ multiplex PCR; TCRdb's version includes in-frame clones alone and lacks a portion of them. The sample records over a million clones, about four fifths being singletons. The sequenced sample consisted of memory CD4+ T cells from PBMCs. Specified subset: CD45RA-negative fraction. These receptors came from a man between 18 and 29 years old in good health. Some clones in this sample may be carry-over from other donors' samples.

This chain joins TRBV5-4 and TRBJ2-1, with D tentatively TRBD1 (6 bases). V was clipped by 2 bases and J by 9 bases, with 9 bases between them. This CDR3 has 12 amino acids. CDR1 is SGHNT, CDR2 YYREEE, per germline (reference sequence). In DNA form, the CDR3 reads TGTGCCAGCAGCTTAGACAGGACTGAGCAGTTCTTC. Translating gives CASSLDRTEQFF.

The rearrangement joins TRBV27 to TRBJ1-5; TRBD1 aligns across 7 bases. CDR1 is MNHEY and CDR2 is SMNVEV in the germline V gene (reference sequence). V lost 6 bases to trimming and J lost 11 bases; unmatched junction nucleotides: 16. This CDR3 region has 15 residues. Here the CDR3 DNA reads TGTGCCAGCAGCCAAAGGGACAGCCACTTCGCGGCCCAGCATTTT. Its protein is CASSQRDSHFAAQHF.

CDR3 region: CASSDFGYTF. CDR3 coding DNA: TGTGCCAGCAGTGATTTTGGCTACACCTTC. The V call is TRBV6-5, the J call TRBJ1-2, with D unresolved. The V gene lost 5 bases and the J gene lost 7 bases, with 5 bases spanning the gap. The CDR3 runs 10 residues. From germline, CDR1 is MNHEY and CDR2 SVGAGI.

The gene calls are TRBV15 and TRBJ1-3, with no clear D. Trimming took off 0 bases at V and 7 bases at J, with 13 bases between the two ends. The germline V gene has CDR1 LNHNV and CDR2 YYDKDF (reference sequence). This CDR3 contains 15 residues. The CDR3 nucleotides read TGTGCCACCAGCAGAGATCGGCGGAGGGAGAACACCATATATTTT. This sequence encodes CATSRDRRRENTIYF.

The chain has TRBV5-1 and TRBJ1-4; tentative D call: TRBD1 (5 bases). CDR3 size: 13 residues. V was trimmed by 4 bases and J by 8 bases, leaving 12 bases between them. Germline assignment: CDR1 SGHRS and CDR2 YFSETQ. The CDR3, as DNA: TGCGCCAGCAGCATCGGGGCGTCCGAAAAACTGTTTTTT. It yields the protein CASSIGASEKLFF.

This clone has just a few counts. The chain employs TRBV9 and TRBJ2-7; D could derive from TRBD1 or TRBD2 (5 bases each). The V end lost 2 bases, the J end lost 7 bases, and 13 bases lay between the germline ends. From germline, CDR1 is SGDLS and CDR2 YYNGEE. The CDR3 has 13 residues. The CDR3 sequence is CASSVGWGREQYF. The CDR3, as DNA: TGTGCCAGCAGCGTCGGGTGGGGACGGGAGCAGTACTTC. The full variable domain, with the rest looked up from reference TRBV9 and TRBJ2-7, is DSGVTQTPKHLITATGQRVTLRCSPRSGDLSVYWYQQSLDQGLQFLIQYYNGEERAKGNILERFSAQQFPDLHSELNLSSLELGDSALYFCASSVGWGREQYFGPGTRLTVT.

The gene calls are TRBV25-1 and TRBJ2-7, with 7 bases that match TRBD1. The ends lost 11 bases at V and 0 bases at J; junction bases unmatched: 7. CDR3 length: 13 amino acids. The germline V gene has CDR1 MGHDK and CDR2 SYGVNS. CDR3 residues: CASRTGHSYEQYF. The CDR3 DNA reads as TGTGCCTCCAGGACAGGTCACTCCTACGAGCAGTACTTC.

This clone has only one observation. V gene TRBV30 combines with J gene TRBJ1-4, with D perhaps matching TRBD1 (6 bases). The CDR3 contains 15 residues. Looked up from germline, CDR1 is GTSNPN and CDR2 is SVGIG (reference sequence). Trimming stripped 4 bases from V and 7 bases from J, with 19 bases between. The CDR3 region is CAWTRGGGSGEKLFF. The CDR3 region has the DNA TGTGCCTGGACCAGAGGGGGAGGTAGCGGTGAAAAACTGTTTTTT.

The CDR3 bases are TGTGCCAGCAGCCCTAGGGGGGCGGGAGTCACAGATACGCAGTATTTT. This translates into CASSPRGAGVTDTQYF. The chain carries TRBV5-4 and TRBJ2-3; TRBD2 might be the D (7 bases). The CDR3 consists of 16 residues. Trimming shortened V by 4 bases and J by 2 bases, and 17 bases separated the two germline ends. CDR1 SGHNT and CDR2 YYREEE come from the germline V gene (reference sequence).

Only a few counts were recorded for this clone. This chain joins TRBV4-1 and TRBJ1-6, with D possibly matching TRBD1 (6 bases). Trimming took 4 bases from V and 7 from J, leaving 14 bases between them. This CDR3 comprises 15 residues. CDR1 is MGHRA, CDR2 YSYEKL, per germline. The CDR3 reads CASSPWTAPNSPLHF. CDR3 DNA: TGCGCCAGCAGCCCATGGACAGCACCAAATTCACCCCTCCACTTT.

V and J are TRBV15 and TRBJ2-3; TRBD2 aligns across 7 bases. Germline V gene lookup returns CDR1 LNHNV and CDR2 YYDKDF (reference sequence). The CDR3 spans 17 residues. The trim removed 5 bases at V and 3 bases at J, leaving 14 bases unmatched. CDR3 nucleotide sequence: TGTGCCACCAGCTGGGGGGGGTCCGCTGGGCGGACAGATACGCAGTATTTT. As protein: CATSWGGSAGRTDTQYF.

Concerning this clone itself: In the same sample, other DNA sequences code for this CDR3. The chain joins TRBV7-8 to TRBJ1-6; the D is unclear. This CDR3 region has 12 residues. With 2 bases removed from V and 7 bases from J, the gap between germline ends came to 3 bases. Germline CDR1 is SGHVS and CDR2 is FQNEAQ. For the CDR3, the DNA is TGTGCCAGCAGCTTAAAAAATTCACCCCTCCACTTT. This gives the protein CASSLKNSPLHF.

This clone came up a few times. The chain recombines TRBV27 with TRBJ2-3; the D call may be TRBD1 or TRBD2 (5 bases each). The CDR3 length is 16 residues. CDR1 and CDR2 from the germline V gene are MNHEY and SMNVEV (reference sequence). Trimming took 5 bases from V and 0 from J, leaving 15 bases between them. CDR3 sequence (DNA): TGTGCCAGCAGTAGGCCCGGGACCCCTAGCACAGATACGCAGTATTTT. Translating gives CASSRPGTPSTDTQYF.

The chain is built from TRBV27 and TRBJ1-2; the match to TRBD1 covers 9 bases. The CDR3 spans 13 residues. Germline V gene lookup returns CDR1 MNHEY and CDR2 SMNVEV (reference sequence). V gave up 5 bases and J gave up 8 bases; unmatched junction bases: 6. The DNA for the CDR3 is TGTGCCAGCAGTCCCCGGACAGGGGAAGGCTACACCTTC. Translation gives CASSPRTGEGYTF.

The V and J genes are TRBV6-5 and TRBJ1-1; D remains ambiguous. V was clipped by 6 bases and J by 8 bases, with 16 bases between them. Germline loops: CDR1 MNHEY, CDR2 SVGAGI. This CDR3 region has 13 residues. CDR3 residues: CASRRVPGMEAFF. The DNA for the CDR3 is TGTGCCAGCAGGCGGGTCCCAGGTATGGAAGCTTTCTTT.

The rearrangement uses TRBV6-5 and TRBJ1-2, with D maybe TRBD1 (6 bases). From germline, CDR1 is MNHEY and CDR2 SVGAGI. This CDR3 has 15 amino acids. V was trimmed by 0 bases and J by 6 bases, leaving 14 bases between them. In DNA form, the CDR3 reads TGTGCCAGCAGTTACTCGCCCAGGGGAGGTGATGGCTACACCTTC. Residues: CASSYSPRGGDGYTF.

This sequence joins TRBV30 and TRBJ1-5; D possibly corresponds to TRBD1 (6 bases). In germline, CDR1 is GTSNPN, CDR2 SVGIG (reference sequence). The V and J ends lost 2 bases and 4 bases respectively, with 9 bases between them. The CDR3 covers 13 residues. The CDR3 spells CAWSRQENQPQHF. The CDR3 bases are TGTGCCTGGAGTCGACAGGAAAATCAGCCCCAGCATTTT. Together with reference TRBV30 and TRBJ1-5, the CDR3 gives the full variable domain: SQTIHQWPATLVQPVGSPLSLECTVEGTSNPNLYWYRQAAGRGLQLLFYSVGIGQISSEVPQNLSASRPQDRQFILSSKKLLLSDSGFYLCAWSRQENQPQHFGDGTRLSIL.

The chain uses TRBV5-6 and TRBJ1-3; the match to TRBD1 covers 10 bases. The germline gives CDR1 SGHDT, CDR2 YYEEEE. The CDR3 contains 13 residues. V dropped 3 bases and J dropped 8; count of bases not matched to a gene: 2. This CDR3 reads CASSWDRGYTIYF. Here the CDR3 DNA reads TGTGCCAGCAGCTGGGACAGGGGATACACCATATATTTT.